Below, 17 T cell receptor beta chains from the same sample are listed, as sequenced in a study of cytomegalovirus exposure and HLA in healthy donors. Primers for the PCR totalled 60 Vbeta and 13 Jbeta. Measured with immunoSEQ multiplex PCR; TCRdb has only the in-frame clones, and not every one. The data show about 150,000 clones, roughly 77% seen once. Sequencing was done on a sample of PBMCs. The receptors derive from a man under 40 in good health and CMV-seropositive.

The J gene is TRBJ2-7, the V gene TRBV27; TRBD2 might be the D (7 bases). With 0 bases removed from V and 9 bases from J, the gap between germline ends came to 18 bases. Germline assignment: CDR1 MNHEY and CDR2 SMNVEV (reference sequence). This CDR3 is 15 amino acids long. CDR3 protein: CASSLSTEGGGVQYF. The CDR3 DNA reads TGTGCCAGCAGTTTATCGACAGAGGGGGGGGGCGTGCAGTACTTC.

The J gene is TRBJ2-2, the V gene TRBV5-1, with 7 bases lining up with TRBD1. Unmatched junction bases numbered 8, after V lost 4 bases and J lost 8 bases. The CDR3 loop spans 14 amino acids. CDR1 SGHRS and CDR2 YFSETQ come from the germline V gene. CDR3 DNA: TGCGCCAGCAGCCCGCGACAGGGTTGGGGGGAGCTGTTTTTT. Translation: CASSPRQGWGELFF.

The chain employs TRBV6-1 and TRBJ2-1; 7 bases are a match to TRBD2. CDR3 length: 13 residues. Germline V lookup: CDR1 MNHNS, CDR2 SASEGT. The trim removed 6 bases at V and 4 bases at J, leaving 3 bases unmatched. The CDR3 here is CASRGEGYNEQFF. The CDR3 DNA is TGTGCCAGCAGGGGGGAGGGATACAATGAGCAGTTCTTC.

The chain is built from TRBV2 and TRBJ2-1; D may be TRBD1 (5 bases). Trimming cost V 8 bases and J 6 bases, with 20 bases left between them. The germline V gene encodes CDR1 SNHLY and CDR2 FYNNEI. The CDR3 length is 15 residues. The DNA of the CDR3 is TGTGCCAGCGTACTCAGGGAACTCTTGCTCAATGAGCAGTTCTTC. Protein sequence: CASVLRELLLNEQFF.

The gene calls are TRBV7-2 and TRBJ2-3; TRBD2 aligns across 12 bases. The germline gives CDR1 SGHTA, CDR2 FQGNSA. J lost 1 base, V lost 3 bases, and 2 bases had no gene match. There are 16 residues in the CDR3. Here the CDR3 DNA reads TGTGCCAGCAGCTTTGGGACTAGCGGGCGCACAGATACGCAGTATTTT. Protein product: CASSFGTSGRTDTQYF.

V usage is TRBV11-1 and J usage is TRBJ1-1; D is ambiguous. Germline lookup yields CDR1 SGHAT and CDR2 FQDESV (reference sequence). V was shortened by 2 bases and J by 2 bases, with 6 bases between the two germline ends. The CDR3 totals 13 residues. The CDR3 is CASSLLANTEAFF. CDR3 bases: TGTGCCAGCAGCTTATTAGCAAACACTGAAGCTTTCTTT.

The V call is TRBV4-2, the J call TRBJ2-1; D may be TRBD2 (5 bases). The V gene lost 1 base and the J gene lost 0 bases, with 10 bases spanning the gap. This CDR3 region has 16 residues. Germline lookup yields CDR1 LGHNA and CDR2 YNFKEQ. The CDR3 loop reads CASSQALAPSYNEQFF. The CDR3 DNA reads as TGTGCCAGCAGCCAAGCGCTAGCCCCCTCCTACAATGAGCAGTTCTTC.

The rearrangement joins TRBV5-1 to TRBJ2-2; the match to TRBD1 covers 10 bases. The germline gives CDR1 SGHRS, CDR2 YFSETQ. Trimming at V came to 4 bases and at J to 3 bases, leaving 3 bases not matched to a gene. This CDR3 has 15 residues. This CDR3 reads CASSEGQGDTGELFF. As DNA, the CDR3 is TGCGCCAGCAGCGAAGGACAGGGGGACACCGGGGAGCTGTTTTTT.

This clone was seen more than once but under ten times. The chain links TRBV19 to TRBJ2-1, with TRBD2 matching 7 bases. The CDR3 runs to 15 residues. CDR1 and CDR2 from the germline V gene are LNHDA and SQIVND (reference sequence). Unmatched junction bases numbered 5, after V lost 3 bases and J lost 3 bases. The CDR3 here is CASSITAGDYNEQFF. CDR3 nucleotides: TGTGCCAGTAGTATTACGGCGGGGGACTACAATGAGCAGTTCTTC. The full variable domain, completed using reference TRBV19 and TRBJ2-1, is DGGITQSPKYLFRKEGQNVTLSCEQNLNHDAMYWYRQDPGQGLRLIYYSQIVNDFQKGDIAEGYSVSREKKESFPLTVTSAQKNPTAFYLCASSITAGDYNEQFFGPGTRLTVL.

V gene TRBV27 combines with J gene TRBJ2-3; tentatively, D is TRBD1 (6 bases). Germline V CDR1 and CDR2: MNHEY, SMNVEV (reference sequence). V gave up 7 bases and J gave up 4 bases, with 12 bases separating them. The CDR3 has 13 residues. The CDR3 is CASTRGGPDTQYF. In nucleotides, the CDR3 is TGTGCCAGCACAAGAGGGGGACCAGATACGCAGTATTTT.

This clone was seen a single time. The V gene is TRBV7-2, the J gene TRBJ1-2; TRBD1 agrees at 7 bases. CDR1 is SGHTA, CDR2 FQGNSA, per germline. The trim removed 5 bases at V and 2 bases at J, leaving 11 bases unmatched. This CDR3 has 16 residues. The CDR3 DNA follows: TGTGCCAGCAGCGAGCTGGGGACAGCCCCCAACTATGGCTACACCTTC. It codes for CASSELGTAPNYGYTF.

J is TRBJ1-2 and V is TRBV7-9; 9 positions match TRBD1. This CDR3 is 13 amino acids long. Germline lookup yields CDR1 SEHNR and CDR2 FQNEAQ (reference sequence). Unmatched junction bases numbered 4, after V lost 5 bases and J lost 6 bases. The CDR3 DNA reads as TGTGCCAGCAGCCGACAGGGGGTAGATGGCTACACCTTC. This codes for CASSRQGVDGYTF.

The rearrangement uses TRBV4-2 and TRBJ2-3, with TRBD2 matching over 9 bases. This CDR3 contains 17 residues. Per germline, CDR1 LGHNA and CDR2 YNFKEQ. The V and J ends lost 0 bases and 4 bases, in that order; junction bases with no gene match: 8. CDR3 amino acids: CASSQEIAGVRPDTQYF. In DNA, the CDR3 is TGTGCCAGCAGCCAAGAAATAGCGGGGGTTCGGCCAGATACGCAGTATTTT.

This rearrangement joins TRBV28 to TRBJ2-1, with TRBD1 matching 7 bases. CDR1 is MDHEN and CDR2 is SYDVKM in the germline V gene. The V and J ends lost 7 bases and 4 bases, in that order; junction bases with no gene match: 10. The CDR3 spans 15 residues. DNA of the CDR3: TGTGCCAGCACCCAGACAGGGCTGGGGTACAATGAGCAGTTCTTC. Translated: CASTQTGLGYNEQFF.

This clone appeared a single time. The gene calls are TRBV29-1 and TRBJ2-3; no clear D. The CDR3 is 13 residues long. Trimming removed 6 bases at V and 1 base at J, with 11 bases between. CDR1 and CDR2 from the germline V gene are SQVTM and ANQGSEA. The CDR3 bases are TGCAGCGTCGGAGATTGGGGCACAGATACGCAGTATTTT. Translation: CSVGDWGTDTQYF.

This chain connects TRBV9 to TRBJ1-5, with D maybe TRBD1 (6 bases). The germline gives CDR1 SGDLS, CDR2 YYNGEE. Trimming pared 7 bases from V and 7 bases from J, leaving 21 bases between. The CDR3 consists of 15 residues. The CDR3 here is CASARGGGTLQPQHF. The CDR3, as DNA: TGTGCCAGCGCGCGGGGGGGCGGGACCTTACAGCCCCAGCATTTT.

This clone came up a few times. The chain carries TRBV19 and TRBJ1-1; 7 bases agree with TRBD1. The germline CDR1 and CDR2 sequences are LNHDA and SQIVND (reference sequence). Trimming removed 5 bases from V and 2 bases from J; junction bases left unmatched: 5. The CDR3 extends over 14 amino acids. The CDR3 coding sequence is TGTGCCAGTAGTTCCCGACAGGGCAACACTGAAGCTTTCTTT. Translated: CASSSRQGNTEAFF.